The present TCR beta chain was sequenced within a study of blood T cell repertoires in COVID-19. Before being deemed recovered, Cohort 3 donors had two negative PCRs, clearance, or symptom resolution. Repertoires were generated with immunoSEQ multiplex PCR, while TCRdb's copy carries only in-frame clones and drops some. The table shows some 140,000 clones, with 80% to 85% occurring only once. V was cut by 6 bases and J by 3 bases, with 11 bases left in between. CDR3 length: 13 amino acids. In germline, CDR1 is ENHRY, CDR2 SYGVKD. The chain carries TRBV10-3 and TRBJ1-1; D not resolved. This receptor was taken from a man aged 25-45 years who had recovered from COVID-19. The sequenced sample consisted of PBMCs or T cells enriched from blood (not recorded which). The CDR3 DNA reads TGTGCCATCAGGATTTCCGGAGACACTGAAGCTTTCTTT. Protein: CAIRISGDTEAFF.